Presented here are 5 T cell receptor beta chains from one specimen sequenced in a study of cytomegalovirus exposure and HLA in healthy donors. The PCR contained 60 Vbeta and 13 Jbeta primers. Produced via immunoSEQ multiplex PCR; TCRdb's table is partial and in-frame only. The profile covers about 180,000 clones, with 80% appearing a single time and under 2% taken by the ten largest. Sequencing was done on a sample of PBMCs. The receptors stem from a woman younger than 45 in good health and CMV-seronegative.

V and J are TRBV7-6 and TRBJ2-3, with TRBD2 matching 8 bases. With 1 base clipped from V and 3 bases from J, the junction kept 3 bases outside the gene matches. The CDR3 extends over 15 amino acids. Germline CDR1 and CDR2: SGHVS and FNYEAQ. Here the CDR3 reads CASSLVAGFTDTQYF. The CDR3 DNA is TGTGCCAGCAGCTTAGTAGCGGGGTTTACAGATACGCAGTATTTT.

This chain uses TRBV29-1 with TRBJ1-2, with D perhaps matching TRBD1 (6 bases). Germline CDR1 and CDR2: SQVTM and ANQGSEA. The CDR3 spans 12 residues. Trimming cost V 4 bases and J 8 bases, with 14 bases left between them. For the CDR3, the DNA is TGCAGCGTTGCGCAGACAGGCGGGGGCTACACCTTC. Protein sequence: CSVAQTGGGYTF.

This clone appeared once. The V call is TRBV6-6, the J call TRBJ2-1, with D perhaps matching TRBD2 (7 bases). With 8 bases removed from V and 4 bases from J, the gap between germline ends came to 18 bases. The CDR3 loop spans 15 amino acids. Germline-derived CDR1 and CDR2 are MNHNY and SVGAGI (reference sequence). The CDR3 sequence: CASWMGGRRYNEQFF. CDR3 DNA sequence: TGTGCCAGCTGGATGGGGGGGCGTCGGTACAATGAGCAGTTCTTC.

This clone has a single count. The CDR3 region is CASSGTGTREEKLFF. The CDR3 DNA follows: TGCGCCAGCAGCGGGACCGGGACTAGAGAGGAAAAACTGTTTTTT. This rearrangement joins TRBV5-1 to TRBJ1-4, with D perhaps matching TRBD1 (5 bases). CDR3 length: 15 amino acids. Germline CDR1 reads SGHRS; CDR2 reads YFSETQ. V lost 4 bases and J lost 8, with 18 bases in between.

The J gene is TRBJ2-3, the V gene TRBV5-1; D gene uncertain. The ends were cut back, 4 bases at V and 1 base at J, with 13 bases in the middle. Looked up from germline, CDR1 is SGHRS and CDR2 is YFSETQ. This CDR3 is 15 amino acids long. Here the CDR3 DNA reads TGCGCCAGCAGCCGAGAGCTGAGTGGCACAGATACGCAGTATTTT. Translation: CASSRELSGTDTQYF.